Listed here is a single TCR beta chain. Its target is not known. Clones were sequenced by immunoSEQ multiplex PCR, and TCRdb holds only the in-frame ones, with some missing. The sample records more than 140,000 clones, roughly 88% being singletons. This sample is drawn from a study of T cell responses to AZD1222 COVID-19 vaccine. Study-wide results and limits: In the spike-specific TCR repertoire, nearly half reportedly target unmutated variant regions. At study baseline, merely over 5 AZD1222 recipients were seropositive.

In germline, CDR1 is MNHEY, CDR2 SMNVEV (reference sequence). Trimming removed 2 bases at V and 10 bases at J, with 12 bases between. The CDR3 is made up of 14 amino acids. The genes are TRBV27 and TRBJ1-6, with TRBD1 as a possible D gene (6 bases). Sequenced material: peripheral blood, taken on day 0 of MenACWY control vaccination. This TCR derives from an adult in good health. CDR3 nucleotide sequence: TGTGCCAGCAGTTTAGGGGACATAAACTCACCCCTCCACTTT. It yields the protein CASSLGDINSPLHF.